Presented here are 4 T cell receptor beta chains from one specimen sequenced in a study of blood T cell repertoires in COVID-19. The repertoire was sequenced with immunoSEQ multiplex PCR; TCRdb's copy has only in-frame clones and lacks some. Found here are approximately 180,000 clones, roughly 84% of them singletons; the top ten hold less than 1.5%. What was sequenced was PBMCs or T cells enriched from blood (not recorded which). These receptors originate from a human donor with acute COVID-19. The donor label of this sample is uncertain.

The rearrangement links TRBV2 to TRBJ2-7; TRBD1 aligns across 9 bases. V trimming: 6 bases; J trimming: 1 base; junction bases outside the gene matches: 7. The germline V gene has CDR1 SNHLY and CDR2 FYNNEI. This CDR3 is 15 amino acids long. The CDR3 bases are TGTGCCAGCAGGTTGGACAGGGGTTTTTCCTACGAGCAGTACTTC. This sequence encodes CASRLDRGFSYEQYF.

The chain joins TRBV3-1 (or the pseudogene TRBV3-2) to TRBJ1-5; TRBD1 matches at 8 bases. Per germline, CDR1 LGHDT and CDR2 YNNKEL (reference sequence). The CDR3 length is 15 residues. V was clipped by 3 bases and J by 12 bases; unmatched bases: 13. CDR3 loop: CASSHLQDREGRQHF. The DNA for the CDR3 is TGTGCCAGCAGCCATCTCCAGGACAGGGAGGGACGCCAGCATTTT.

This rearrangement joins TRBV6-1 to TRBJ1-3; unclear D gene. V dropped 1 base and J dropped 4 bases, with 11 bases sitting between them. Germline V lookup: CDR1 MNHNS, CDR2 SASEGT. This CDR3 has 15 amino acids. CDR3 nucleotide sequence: TGTGCCAGCAGTGAAGGAGCAGGATCAGGAAACACCATATATTTT. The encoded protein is CASSEGAGSGNTIYF.

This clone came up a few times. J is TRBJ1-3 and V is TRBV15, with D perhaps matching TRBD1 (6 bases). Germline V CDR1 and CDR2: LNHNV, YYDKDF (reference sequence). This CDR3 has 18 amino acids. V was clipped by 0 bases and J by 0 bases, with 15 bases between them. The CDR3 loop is CATSREGARPFSGNTIYF. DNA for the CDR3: TGTGCCACCAGCAGAGAGGGGGCGCGGCCATTCTCTGGAAACACCATATATTTT.